What follows are 15 T cell receptor beta chains derived from one specimen sequenced in a study of T cells in localized non-small cell lung cancer. Profiling relied on immunoSEQ multiplex PCR, and the TCRdb table lists in-frame clones only, not all of them. The sample lists more than 2,000 clones, about 25% seen once, with 10% in the top ten. Sequencing was performed on normal lung tissue next to the tumor, taken before any cancer treatment. Receptors originate from a man aged 40 to 70 with stage III lung adenocarcinoma.

This chain uses TRBV7-4 with TRBJ1-6, with D uncertain. The V end lost 2 bases, the J end lost 4 bases, and 3 bases lay between the germline ends. The CDR3 covers 13 residues. Germline CDR1 and CDR2: SGHVT and SQSDAQ. CDR3 sequence (DNA): TGTGCCAGCAGCTTAAGATATAATTCACCCCTCCACTTT. Translation: CASSLRYNSPLHF.

This clone came up a few times. V is TRBV11-3 and J is TRBJ2-5; tentatively, D is TRBD2 (6 bases). The germline gives CDR1 SGHNT, CDR2 YENEEA. V lost 4 bases and J lost 5, with 14 bases in between. The CDR3 is 14 residues long. The CDR3 DNA follows: TGTGCCAGCAGCTCTCATGGAGGGAGGGAGACCCAGTACTTC. Translation: CASSSHGGRETQYF. Variable domain in full (rest from reference TRBV11-3 and TRBJ2-5): EAGVVQSPRYKIIEKKQPVAFWCNPISGHNTLYWYLQNLGQGPELLIRYENEEAVDDSQLPKDRFSAERLKGVDSTLKIQPAELGDSAVYLCASSSHGGRETQYFGPGTRLLVL.

The genes are TRBV18 and TRBJ2-6; D call uncertain. CDR1 is KGHSH and CDR2 is LQKENI in the germline V gene. Trimming cost V 3 bases and J 1 base, with 1 base left between them. The CDR3 has 13 residues. The CDR3 spells CASSPSGANVLTF. CDR3 in DNA: TGTGCCAGCTCACCGTCTGGGGCCAACGTCCTGACTTTC.

This sequence joins TRBV11-3 and TRBJ1-1, with D unclear. Germline V CDR1 and CDR2: SGHNT, YENEEA. This CDR3 has 14 amino acids. V lost 2 bases and J 1 base, leaving 8 bases between the germline ends. Here the CDR3 reads CASSLQAKNTEAFF. The DNA of the CDR3 is TGTGCCAGCAGCTTACAGGCCAAGAACACTGAAGCTTTCTTT.

The chain uses TRBV15 and TRBJ1-1; no clear D gene. The CDR3 sequence is 15 residues long. Germline loops: CDR1 LNHNV, CDR2 YYDKDF (reference sequence). The V gene lost 0 bases and the J gene lost 0 bases, with 8 bases spanning the gap. In nucleotides, the CDR3 is TGTGCCACCAGCAGAGAGAGGGCGATGAACACTGAAGCTTTCTTT. Its translation is CATSRERAMNTEAFF.

This clone is judged medium-sized. The V gene is TRBV9, the J gene TRBJ2-4; 10 bases fit TRBD2. V dropped 6 bases and J dropped 7; count of bases not matched to a gene: 4. Germline CDR1 and CDR2: SGDLS and YYNGEE. The CDR3 is 13 amino acids. The CDR3 region is CASISGGINIQYF. The CDR3 DNA reads as TGTGCCAGCATTAGCGGGGGGATTAACATTCAGTACTTC.

This clone rates as medium-sized (0.01 to 0.1%). The V call is TRBV7-2, the J call TRBJ2-1; 7 bases are a match to TRBD1. Germline CDR1 SGHTA, CDR2 FQGNSA. This CDR3 spans 13 amino acids. The V segment lost 7 bases and the J segment 9 bases; nucleotides outside the gene matches: 9. DNA of the CDR3: TGTGCCAGCACGGGACAGACCTTAGGTGAGCAGTTCTTC. It encodes CASTGQTLGEQFF.

The rearrangement links TRBV28 to TRBJ2-7; the D gene is possibly TRBD2 (5 bases). V was cut by 0 bases and J by 1 base, with 10 bases left in between. The CDR3 has 15 amino acids. CDR1 is MDHEN, CDR2 SYDVKM, per germline. The CDR3 bases are TGTGCCAGCAGTTTATGGGGGAGTAAATCCTACGAGCAGTACTTC. Translation gives CASSLWGSKSYEQYF. Full variable domain (outside the CDR3, taken from reference TRBV28 and TRBJ2-7): DVKVTQSSRYLVKRTGEKVFLECVQDMDHENMFWYRQDPGLGLRLIYFSYDVKMKEKGDIPEGYSVSREKKERFSLILESASTNQTSMYLCASSLWGSKSYEQYFGPGTRLTVT.

The sample holds one count of this clone. V gene TRBV5-1 combines with J gene TRBJ1-5; 8 bases match TRBD1. Germline V gene data show CDR1 as SGHRS and CDR2 as YFSETQ. The CDR3 is 14 residues long. The V and J ends lost 4 bases and 6 bases, in that order; junction bases with no gene match: 6. The CDR3 DNA reads TGCGCCAGCAGCACCGGGACAGGAGGTCAGCCCCAGCATTTT. This sequence encodes CASSTGTGGQPQHF.

By share, this clone ranks as medium-sized. The chain carries TRBV11-3 and TRBJ2-2; perhaps TRBD2 as D (5 bases). V dropped 2 bases and J dropped 2 bases, with 6 bases sitting between them. The CDR3 is made up of 14 amino acids. Germline lookup yields CDR1 SGHNT and CDR2 YENEEA. CDR3: CASSLSGNTGELFF. The CDR3 coding sequence is TGTGCCAGCAGCTTATCGGGAAACACCGGGGAGCTGTTTTTT.

This clone is termed large. The gene calls are TRBV6-8 and TRBJ2-5; possible D gene TRBD2, 6 bases. In germline, CDR1 is MNHGY, CDR2 SAAAGT. V was shortened by 9 bases and J by 4 bases, with 15 bases between the two germline ends. This CDR3 is 13 amino acids long. The CDR3 coding sequence is TGTGCCAGTGGGACTCCGATTCTAGAGACCCAGTACTTC. Translating it yields CASGTPILETQYF.

Only a few counts were recorded for this clone. The chain recombines TRBV6-8 with TRBJ2-2; D not certain. With 6 bases removed from V and 4 bases from J, the gap between germline ends came to 18 bases. The CDR3 is 16 residues long. From germline, CDR1 is MNHGY and CDR2 SAAAGT. The CDR3 loop is CASSTTTVGGTGELFF. DNA of the CDR3: TGTGCCAGCAGCACTACTACCGTCGGCGGCACCGGGGAGCTGTTTTTT.

This clone has at least ten counts. CDR3 sequence: CASSSLTGGETQYF. The CDR3 DNA reads as TGTGCCAGCAGCTCCCTGACAGGGGGAGAGACCCAGTACTTC. V usage is TRBV11-3 and J usage is TRBJ2-5; the match to TRBD1 covers 9 bases. Germline values: CDR1 SGHNT, CDR2 YENEEA. CDR3 length: 14 amino acids. Trimming took 4 bases from V and 4 from J; bases not matched to a gene: 4.

By sample fraction, this clone is medium-sized (0.01 to 0.1%). This CDR3 is CASSFEGAVYEQYF. In DNA, the CDR3 is TGTGCCAGCAGCTTCGAGGGAGCGGTCTACGAGCAGTACTTC. The rearrangement uses TRBV11-3 and TRBJ2-7; perhaps TRBD2 as D (5 bases). The V end lost 3 bases, the J end lost 3 bases, and 12 bases lay between the germline ends. The V gene's germline CDR1 is SGHNT and CDR2 YENEEA. The CDR3 extends over 14 amino acids.

This clone was seen more than once but under ten times. The chain links TRBV6-8 to TRBJ1-2, with a weak D call TRBD1 (5 bases). CDR1 is MNHGY and CDR2 is SAAAGT in the germline V gene. Deletions cut 2 bases from V and 8 bases from J, with 12 bases between. CDR3 length: 13 residues. Here the CDR3 DNA reads TGTGCCAGCAGTTACACAACAAGGGGCGGCTACACCTTC. Its protein is CASSYTTRGGYTF.